The next 23 T cell receptor beta chains were all read from a single sample in a study of blood T cell repertoires in COVID-19. The assay was immunoSEQ multiplex PCR, and TCRdb's table has in-frame clones only and misses some. The table has some 340,000 clones, 90% seen once; the top ten hold 3.5% to 5%. Specimen: PBMCs or T cells enriched from blood (not recorded which). The receptors here all came from a woman in her 30s who had been exposed to COVID-19.

The chain couples TRBV5-5 to TRBJ1-1, with 7 bases that match TRBD1. After removal of 0 bases from V and 6 bases from J, the junction contained 20 bases not matched to a gene. CDR1 and CDR2 (germline): SGHKS, YYEKEE (reference sequence). This CDR3 is built from 19 residues. Here the CDR3 DNA reads TGTGCCAGCAGCTTGGGGGCAGGGGGATGGGGCCTAAAAATCGCTGAAGCTTTCTTT. Amino acid sequence: CASSLGAGGWGLKIAEAFF. Combining the CDR3 with reference TRBV5-5 and TRBJ1-1 gives the whole variable domain DAGVTQSPTHLIKTRGQQVTLRCSPISGHKSVSWYQQVLGQGPQFIFQYYEKEERGRGNFPDRFSARQFPNYSSELNVNALLLGDSALYLCASSLGAGGWGLKIAEAFFGQGTRLTVV.

This chain uses TRBV7-3 with TRBJ1-2, with 7 bases matching TRBD1. Germline CDR1 SGHTA, CDR2 FQGTGA. Trimming removed 5 bases from V and 8 bases from J; junction bases left unmatched: 14. The CDR3 loop spans 15 amino acids. CDR3 DNA sequence: TGTGCCAGCAGCCAATCTGGACAGGCCCTATCGGGCTACACCTTC. The encoded protein is CASSQSGQALSGYTF.

The V and J genes are TRBV27 and TRBJ2-1; TRBD2 matches 11 bases. The germline V gene has CDR1 MNHEY and CDR2 SMNVEV (reference sequence). The junction had 7 bases not matched to a gene; V was cut back by 3 bases and J by 0 bases. This CDR3 spans 18 amino acids. CDR3: CASSLVGSGGASYNEQFF. For the CDR3, the DNA is TGTGCCAGCAGTTTGGTTGGTAGCGGGGGGGCCTCCTACAATGAGCAGTTCTTC.

The rearrangement joins TRBV2 to TRBJ2-7; 9 bases agree with TRBD1. Germline V gene data show CDR1 as SNHLY and CDR2 as FYNNEI. The CDR3 contains 14 residues. The V gene end was trimmed by 6 bases and the J gene end by 4 bases; junction bases not matched to a gene: 7. The CDR3 loop is CASRPGTGRYEQYF. The CDR3 DNA is TGTGCCAGCAGGCCCGGGACAGGGAGATACGAGCAGTACTTC. Filled out from reference TRBV2 and TRBJ2-7, the complete variable domain reads EPEVTQTPSHQVTQMGQEVILRCVPISNHLYFYWYRQILGQKVEFLVSFYNNEISEKSEIFDDQFSVERPDGSNFTLKIRSTKLEDSAMYFCASRPGTGRYEQYFGPGTRLTVT.

The chain uses TRBV5-1 and TRBJ2-7, with D perhaps TRBD2 (5 bases). There are 14 residues in the CDR3. From germline, CDR1 is SGHRS and CDR2 YFSETQ. V lost 0 bases to trimming and J lost 6 bases, with 13 bases between them. This chain's CDR3 is CASSLVGGEGEQYF. CDR3 coding DNA: TGCGCCAGCAGCTTGGTCGGCGGTGAGGGCGAGCAGTACTTC.

The chain has TRBV5-6 and TRBJ1-2, with a weak D call TRBD1 (6 bases). In germline, CDR1 is SGHDT, CDR2 YYEEEE. CDR3 length: 14 residues. V dropped 0 bases and J dropped 8 bases, with 14 bases sitting between them. CDR3 bases: TGTGCCAGCAGCTTGGGACAGGTTGTTTGGGGCTACACCTTC. Translated: CASSLGQVVWGYTF.

This clone was picked up one time. This sequence joins TRBV3-1 (or the pseudogene TRBV3-2) and TRBJ1-2; 7 bases map to TRBD1. This CDR3 has 15 residues. CDR1 is LGHDT and CDR2 is YNNKEL in the germline V gene (reference sequence). The V gene end was trimmed by 2 bases and the J gene end by 4 bases; junction bases not matched to a gene: 7. The chain's CDR3 is CASSQRQGSLYGYTF. The CDR3 DNA reads as TGTGCCAGCAGCCAAAGACAGGGTTCGCTCTATGGCTACACCTTC.

This sequence joins TRBV15 and TRBJ1-4; 7 bases line up with TRBD1. The ends lost 3 bases at V and 6 bases at J; junction bases unmatched: 7. CDR1 LNHNV and CDR2 YYDKDF come from the germline V gene (reference sequence). The CDR3 sequence is 15 residues long. CDR3 loop: CATSRTQGRHEKLFF. In nucleotides, the CDR3 is TGTGCCACCAGCAGGACACAGGGGCGGCATGAAAAACTGTTTTTT. The full variable domain, its missing parts supplied by reference TRBV15 and TRBJ1-4, is DAMVIQNPRYQVTQFGKPVTLSCSQTLNHNVMYWYQQKSSQAPKLLFHYYDKDFNNEADTPDNFQSRRPNTSFCFLDIRSPGLGDTAMYLCATSRTQGRHEKLFFGSGTQLSVL.

The rearrangement links TRBV6-5 to TRBJ2-7; 9 bases line up with TRBD1. Germline trimming cut 6 bases from V and 8 bases from J; bases unmatched to any gene: 5. CDR3 length equals 12 residues. Germline V gives CDR1 MNHEY, CDR2 SVGAGI. The CDR3 spells CASRGQGEKQYF. CDR3 nucleotides: TGTGCCAGCAGGGGACAGGGTGAAAAGCAGTACTTC.

This chain links TRBV18 with TRBJ2-1, with D perhaps TRBD2 (5 bases). Germline-derived CDR1 and CDR2 are KGHSH and LQKENI. The V end lost 0 bases, the J end lost 7 bases, and 7 bases lay between the germline ends. CDR3 size: 13 residues. The CDR3 protein is CASSPPSGNEQFF. The CDR3 DNA follows: TGTGCCAGCTCACCACCGTCGGGAAATGAGCAGTTCTTC.

The chain employs TRBV3-1 (or the pseudogene TRBV3-2) and TRBJ1-2, with D possibly being TRBD1 (6 bases). V was pared by 1 base and J by 0 bases, with 18 bases between. The CDR3 runs to 18 residues. Germline V gives CDR1 LGHDT, CDR2 YNNKEL (reference sequence). This CDR3 is CASSQGDFGDTTNYGYTF. The DNA of the CDR3 is TGTGCCAGCAGCCAAGGGGATTTCGGGGACACAACTAACTATGGCTACACCTTC.

This clone was found a few times. The V gene is TRBV6-1, the J gene TRBJ2-7; 10 nucleotides agree with TRBD1. Unmatched junction bases numbered 6, after V lost 2 bases and J lost 5 bases. From germline, CDR1 is MNHNS and CDR2 SASEGT. CDR3 length: 15 amino acids. CDR3 nucleotides: TGTGCCAGCAGTGAATGGGACAGGGGAAGGGACGAGCAGTACTTC. It yields the protein CASSEWDRGRDEQYF.

The chain uses TRBV24-1 and TRBJ2-1; D call uncertain. Germline V gene sequence: CDR1 KGHDR, CDR2 SFDVKD. V was cut by 1 base and J by 10 bases, with 10 bases left in between. This CDR3 is built from 13 residues. CDR3 coding DNA: TGTGCCACCAGTGATTTTGTGGGCGTGGAGCAGTTCTTC. Amino acids: CATSDFVGVEQFF.

V gene TRBV29-1 combines with J gene TRBJ1-2; D may be TRBD1 (5 bases). This CDR3 is built from 14 residues. Germline CDR1 is SQVTM and CDR2 is ANQGSEA. The V and J ends lost 5 bases and 2 bases respectively, with 15 bases between them. CDR3 amino acids: CSVSGLLTNYGYTF. The CDR3 nucleotides read TGCAGCGTTTCGGGACTCTTGACAAACTATGGCTACACCTTC. The complete variable domain, with remaining parts taken from reference TRBV29-1 and TRBJ1-2, reads SAVISQKPSRDICQRGTSLTIQCQVDSQVTMMFWYRQQPGQSLTLIATANQGSEATYESGFVIDKFPISRPNLTFSTLTVSNMSPEDSSIYLCSVSGLLTNYGYTFGSGTRLTVV.

The chain recombines TRBV4-2 with TRBJ2-2, with TRBD2 matching over 12 bases. V lost 4 bases to trimming and J lost 6 bases; unmatched junction nucleotides: 6. The CDR3 consists of 16 residues. Germline CDR1 reads LGHNA; CDR2 reads YNFKEQ. Here the CDR3 reads CASSLRTSGAAGELFF. The DNA of the CDR3 is TGTGCCAGCAGCCTTCGGACTAGCGGGGCGGCCGGGGAGCTGTTTTTT.

This clone was counted between two and nine times. The chain is built from TRBV27 and TRBJ2-7, with 12 bases identical to TRBD1. This CDR3 contains 15 residues. V was clipped by 6 bases and J by 3 bases; unmatched bases: 6. CDR1 MNHEY and CDR2 SMNVEV come from the germline V gene (reference sequence). The CDR3 reads CASREGQGALYEQYF. Here the CDR3 DNA reads TGTGCCAGCAGGGAGGGACAGGGGGCTCTCTACGAGCAGTACTTC.

This sequence joins TRBV19 and TRBJ1-2; a weak D match, TRBD1 (5 bases). CDR3 length: 15 amino acids. Germline-derived CDR1 and CDR2 are LNHDA and SQIVND (reference sequence). CDR3 amino acids: CSPHWGGWYNYGYTF. The CDR3 DNA reads as TGTTCCCCCCATTGGGGGGGTTGGTATAACTATGGCTACACCTTC.

The rearrangement uses TRBV2 and TRBJ1-5; TRBD1 is a possible D gene (6 bases). This CDR3 comprises 19 residues. V lost 1 base, J lost 1 base, and 20 bases lay in between. Germline V gene lookup returns CDR1 SNHLY and CDR2 FYNNEI. CDR3 in amino acids: CASSEVGGGLWLSNQPQHF. In DNA, the CDR3 is TGTGCCAGCAGTGAAGTAGGGGGAGGGCTCTGGTTAAGCAATCAGCCCCAGCATTTT.

The chain joins TRBV5-4 to TRBJ2-3; a weak D match, TRBD1 (5 bases). Germline CDR1 and CDR2: SGHNT and YYREEE (reference sequence). V was cut by 4 bases and J by 1 base, with 22 bases left in between. This CDR3 has 18 amino acids. Here the CDR3 reads CASSPGAGNFLGTDTQYF. CDR3 DNA sequence: TGTGCCAGCAGCCCTGGAGCAGGGAACTTTCTCGGCACAGATACGCAGTATTTT.

V is TRBV23-1 and J is TRBJ1-1; TRBD1 matches 7 bases. TRBV23-1 qualifies as an ORF whose function is uncertain. The CDR3 consists of 14 residues. V lost 7 bases, J lost 1 base, and 6 bases stayed unmatched. CDR3 protein: CASTTDRANTEAFF. Written as DNA, the CDR3 is TGCGCCAGCACCACAGACAGGGCGAACACTGAAGCTTTCTTT.

This sequence joins TRBV5-1 and TRBJ1-2; perhaps TRBD1 as D (5 bases). Germline V gene sequence: CDR1 SGHRS, CDR2 YFSETQ. V was trimmed by 2 bases and J by 4 bases, leaving 12 bases between them. The CDR3 has 14 residues. CDR3 sequence reads: CASSFTGALYGYTF. CDR3 sequence (DNA): TGCGCCAGCAGCTTTACTGGGGCCCTCTATGGCTACACCTTC. Complete variable domain (other parts from reference TRBV5-1 and TRBJ1-2): KAGVTQTPRYLIKTRGQQVTLSCSPISGHRSVSWYQQTPGQGLQFLFEYFSETQRNKGNFPGRFSGRQFSNSRSEMNVSTLELGDSALYLCASSFTGALYGYTFGSGTRLTVV.

The rearrangement uses TRBV9 and TRBJ1-3; D unresolved. This CDR3 has 19 amino acids. Trimming stripped 4 bases from V and 0 bases from J, with 23 bases between. The germline V gene encodes CDR1 SGDLS and CDR2 YYNGEE. This chain's CDR3 is CASSNPGGSSASSGNTIYF. In DNA form, the CDR3 reads TGTGCCAGCAGCAACCCCGGCGGAAGCAGCGCTTCCTCTGGAAACACCATATATTTT.

The V call is TRBV29-1, the J call TRBJ1-3, with no clear D. V shed 2 bases and J shed 7 bases, with 9 bases lying between them. CDR1 is SQVTM, CDR2 ANQGSEA, per germline. The CDR3 runs 12 residues. CDR3 residues: CSVELAANTIYF. Written as DNA, the CDR3 is TGCAGCGTTGAACTGGCGGCGAACACCATATATTTT. Combining the CDR3 with reference TRBV29-1 and TRBJ1-3 gives the whole variable domain SAVISQKPSRDICQRGTSLTIQCQVDSQVTMMFWYRQQPGQSLTLIATANQGSEATYESGFVIDKFPISRPNLTFSTLTVSNMSPEDSSIYLCSVELAANTIYFGEGSWLTVV.